Following are 4 T cell receptor beta chains from one sample sequenced in a study of PD-1 blockade in classical Hodgkin lymphoma. Relapses following autologous stem cell transplantation were seen in all patients, with brentuximab vedotin exposure varying. Repertoires were generated with immunoSEQ multiplex PCR, while TCRdb's copy carries only in-frame clones and drops some. The data show under 2,500 clones, 50% to 75% seen once. Sequenced here: peripheral blood mononuclear cells (PBMCs), sampled at baseline. These receptors were taken from a human donor with classical Hodgkin lymphoma.

The chain joins TRBV12-5 to TRBJ1-1; TRBD1 aligns across 7 bases. The CDR3 loop spans 15 amino acids. Per germline, CDR1 LGHNT and CDR2 FRNRAP. J lost 2 bases, V lost 0 bases, and 3 bases had no gene match. This CDR3 reads CASGLVRDSNTEAFF. The CDR3 nucleotides are TGTGCTAGTGGTTTGGTACGGGACAGTAACACTGAAGCTTTCTTT.

This chain joins TRBV7-2 and TRBJ1-5; possibly TRBD1 for D (5 bases). In germline, CDR1 is SGHTA, CDR2 FQGNSA. V was clipped by 1 base and J by 2 bases, with 9 bases between them. This CDR3 spans 15 amino acids. The chain's CDR3 is CASSLGGVGNQPQHF. The CDR3 nucleotides are TGTGCCAGCAGCTTAGGGGGGGTCGGCAATCAGCCCCAGCATTTT.

The chain carries TRBV7-6 and TRBJ2-3, with D unresolved. Looked up from germline, CDR1 is SGHVS and CDR2 is FNYEAQ. There are 16 residues in the CDR3. V was shortened by 1 base and J by 0 bases, with 11 bases between the two germline ends. CDR3 residues: CASSLEPGYSTDTQYF. The CDR3 region has the DNA TGTGCCAGCAGCTTAGAACCCGGTTACAGCACAGATACGCAGTATTTT. The full variable domain, with the rest looked up from reference TRBV7-6 and TRBJ2-3, is GAGVSQSPRYKVTKRGQDVALRCDPISGHVSLYWYRQALGQGPEFLTYFNYEAQQDKSGLPNDRFSAERPEGSISTLTIQRTEQRDSAMYRCASSLEPGYSTDTQYFGPGTRLTVL.

This clone has only one observation. The rearrangement uses TRBV9 and TRBJ1-4; 8 bases agree with TRBD1. CDR3 length: 14 amino acids. The germline V gene encodes CDR1 SGDLS and CDR2 YYNGEE. V trimming: 4 bases; J trimming: 5 bases; junction bases outside the gene matches: 4. CDR3 sequence (DNA): TGTGCCAGCAGCATCCGGACAGGGAATGAAAAACTGTTTTTT. Its protein is CASSIRTGNEKLFF.